This record covers a single TCR beta chain. Its cognate antigen is unknown. The data are from a study of CD8+ T cells in alopecia areata. Study context: Treatment of the treated patients consisted of oral tofacitinib, 5 to 10 mg twice daily. Study-level points and caveats: During tofacitinib treatment, many expanded lesional clones remained in scalp and blood. Under tofacitinib, fewer expanded CD8+ clones appeared among the top 100 scalp clones.

CDR3 size: 13 residues. Germline loops: CDR1 LNHNV, CDR2 YYDKDF (reference sequence). Between the trimmed V and J ends, which lost 2 bases and 5 bases, there was a span of 8 bases. Once RNA had been extracted, it was reverse transcribed into cDNA to act as the sequencing template. The table came from immunoSEQ multiplex PCR; TCRdb's copy has only in-frame clones and leaves some out. Seen here are approximately 130,000 clones, approximately 57% observed once, and the top ten hold around 5.7%. Treatment of the sample: oral pan-JAK inhibitor, 5-10 mg twice daily. Collected material from alopecia areata patients comprised lesional scalp punch biopsies and peripheral blood.

This specimen consisted of CD4+ T cells sorted from blood, obtained at week 4, from a patient treated with tofacitinib. The chain employs TRBV15 and TRBJ2-3, with D hard to call. The sequence derives from a human donor with alopecia areata. The CDR3 reads CATSRLSGDTQYF. CDR3 sequence (DNA): TGTGCCACCAGCAGACTCAGTGGAGATACGCAGTATTTT.